This T cell receptor (beta chain) was sequenced in a study of cytomegalovirus exposure and HLA in healthy donors. A single count supports this clone. CDR1 and CDR2 (germline): SGHRS, YFSETQ. The length of the CDR3 is 15 residues. V gave up 3 bases and J gave up 3 bases; unmatched junction bases: 3. Libraries were prepared by immunoSEQ multiplex PCR; TCRdb keeps only in-frame clonotypes and omits some of them. The sample lists 55,000 to 75,000 clones, 95% occurring once. The receptor was isolated from a woman younger than 35 in good health and CMV-seropositive. What was sequenced was PBMCs. This rearrangement joins TRBV5-1 to TRBJ2-1; TRBD2 matches at 10 bases. The CDR3 DNA is TGCGCCAGCAGCTCCGGGACTAGCGACTACAATGAGCAGTTCTTC. It translates to CASSSGTSDYNEQFF.